The source of this TCR beta chain is a study of blood T cell repertoires in COVID-19. Original methodology: Cell counts per sample came from amplifying reference gene primers. TCRdb's copy holds only in-frame clones and misses some; the assay was immunoSEQ multiplex PCR. D and trimming were read from the DNA, whereas the V and J calls and clone size are those reported in that table. The data contain roughly 90,000 clones, roughly 80% of them singletons. Trimming left V 0 bases short and J 5 bases short, with 13 bases between. There are 15 residues in the CDR3. Germline CDR1 is ENHRY and CDR2 is SYGVKD.

The rearrangement joins TRBV10-3 to TRBJ2-5, with D perhaps matching TRBD1 (6 bases). This TCR was sampled from a woman between 65 and 79 years old with acute or convalescent COVID-19. The sample comprised peripheral blood. This CDR3 reads CAISESNQGSETQYF. DNA for the CDR3: TGTGCCATCAGTGAGTCGAATCAGGGGTCTGAGACCCAGTACTTC.